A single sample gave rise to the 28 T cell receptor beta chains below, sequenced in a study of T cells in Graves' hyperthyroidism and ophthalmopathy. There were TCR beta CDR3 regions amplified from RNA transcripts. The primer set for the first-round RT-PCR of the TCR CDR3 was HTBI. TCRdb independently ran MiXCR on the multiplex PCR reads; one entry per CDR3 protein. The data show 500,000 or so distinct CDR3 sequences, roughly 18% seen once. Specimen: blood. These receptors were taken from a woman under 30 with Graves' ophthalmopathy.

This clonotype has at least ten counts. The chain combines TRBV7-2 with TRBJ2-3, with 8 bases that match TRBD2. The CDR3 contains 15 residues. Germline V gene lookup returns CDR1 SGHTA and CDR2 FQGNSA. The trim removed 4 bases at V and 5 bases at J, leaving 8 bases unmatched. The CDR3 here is CASSYTGGPLDTQYF. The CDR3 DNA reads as TGTGCCAGCAGCTACACGGGGGGGCCCTTAGATACGCAGTATTTT. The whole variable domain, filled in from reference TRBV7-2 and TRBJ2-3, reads GAGVSQSPSNKVTEKGKDVELRCDPISGHTALYWYRQSLGQGLEFLIYFQGNSAPDKSGLPSDRFSAERTGGSVSTLTIQRTQQEDSAVYLCASSYTGGPLDTQYFGPGTRLTVL.

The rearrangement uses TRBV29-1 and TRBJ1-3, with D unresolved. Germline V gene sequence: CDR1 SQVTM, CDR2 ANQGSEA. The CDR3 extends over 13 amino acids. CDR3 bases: TGCGCCACTGACGGAGGAAGTCGGAACACCATATATTTT. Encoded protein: CATDGGSRNTIYF.

CDR3 residues: CASSLLQDTGELFF. CDR3 nucleotide sequence: TGTGCCAGCAGTTTACTTCAGGACACCGGGGAGCTGTTTTTT. This chain connects TRBV28 to TRBJ2-2; D gene ambiguous. The V gene's germline CDR1 is MDHEN and CDR2 SYDVKM. Trimming pared 2 bases from V and 3 bases from J, leaving 7 bases between. The length of the CDR3 is 14 residues.

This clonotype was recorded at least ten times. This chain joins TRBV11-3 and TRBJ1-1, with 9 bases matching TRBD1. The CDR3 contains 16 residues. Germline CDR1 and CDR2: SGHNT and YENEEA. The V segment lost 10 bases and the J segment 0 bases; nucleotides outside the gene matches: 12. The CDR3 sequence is CAIPTGGWVMNTEAFF. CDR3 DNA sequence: TGTGCCATACCGACAGGGGGATGGGTCATGAACACTGAAGCTTTCTTT.

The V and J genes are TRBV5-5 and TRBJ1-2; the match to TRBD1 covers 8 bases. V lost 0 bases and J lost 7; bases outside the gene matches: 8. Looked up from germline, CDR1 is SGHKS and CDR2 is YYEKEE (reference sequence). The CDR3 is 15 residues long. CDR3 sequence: CASSLAGGGGFGYTF. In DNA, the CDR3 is TGTGCCAGCAGCTTGGCAGGGGGCGGTGGTTTTGGCTACACCTTC.

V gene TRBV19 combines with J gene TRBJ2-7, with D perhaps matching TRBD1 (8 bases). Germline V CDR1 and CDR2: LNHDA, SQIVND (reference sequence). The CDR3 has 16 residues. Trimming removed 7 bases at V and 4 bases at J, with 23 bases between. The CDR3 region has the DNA TGTGCCAGTATTATCCGCGGACAGGGAGGGTTTTACGAGCAGTACTTC. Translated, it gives CASIIRGQGGFYEQYF.

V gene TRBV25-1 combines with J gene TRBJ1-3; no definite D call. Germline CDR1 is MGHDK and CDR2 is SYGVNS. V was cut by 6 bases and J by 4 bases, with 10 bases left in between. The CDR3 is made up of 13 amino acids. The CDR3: CASRRGPGNTIYF. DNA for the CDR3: TGTGCCAGCAGAAGAGGCCCGGGAAACACCATATATTTT.

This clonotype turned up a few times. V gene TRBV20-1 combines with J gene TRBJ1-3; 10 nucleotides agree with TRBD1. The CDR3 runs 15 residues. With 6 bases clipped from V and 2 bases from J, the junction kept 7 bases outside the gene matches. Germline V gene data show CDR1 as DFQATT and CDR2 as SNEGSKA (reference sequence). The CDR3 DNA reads TGCAGTGCAACCGGGACAGGGGCAACTGGAAACACCATATATTTT. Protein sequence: CSATGTGATGNTIYF.

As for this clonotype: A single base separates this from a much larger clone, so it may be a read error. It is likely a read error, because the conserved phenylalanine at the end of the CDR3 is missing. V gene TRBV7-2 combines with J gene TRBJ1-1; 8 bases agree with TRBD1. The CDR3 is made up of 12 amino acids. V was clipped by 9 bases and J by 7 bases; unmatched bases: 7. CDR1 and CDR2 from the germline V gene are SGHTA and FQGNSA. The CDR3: CASTKGTGEAFL. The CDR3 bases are TGTGCCAGTACCAAAGGGACAGGTGAAGCTTTCCTT.

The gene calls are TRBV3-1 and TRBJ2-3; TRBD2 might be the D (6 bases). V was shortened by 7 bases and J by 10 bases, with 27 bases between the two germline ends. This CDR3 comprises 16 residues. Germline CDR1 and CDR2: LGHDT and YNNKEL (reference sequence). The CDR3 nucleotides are TGTGCCAGCAACCCATTCCTTCTCCGACTAGTCTACCCGCAGTATTTT. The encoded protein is CASNPFLLRLVYPQYF.

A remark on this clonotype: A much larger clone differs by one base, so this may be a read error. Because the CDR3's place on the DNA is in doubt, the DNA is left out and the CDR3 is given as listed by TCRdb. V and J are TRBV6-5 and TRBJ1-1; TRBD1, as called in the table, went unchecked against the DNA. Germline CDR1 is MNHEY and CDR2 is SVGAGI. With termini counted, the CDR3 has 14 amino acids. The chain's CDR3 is CASSLWGAGTEALF.

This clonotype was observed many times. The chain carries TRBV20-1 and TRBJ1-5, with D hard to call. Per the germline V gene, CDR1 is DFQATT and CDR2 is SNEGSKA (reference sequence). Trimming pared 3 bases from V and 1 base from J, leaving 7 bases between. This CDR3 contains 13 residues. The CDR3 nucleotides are TGCAGTGCTAGTCGGGGAAGCAATCAGCCCCAGCATTTT. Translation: CSASRGSNQPQHF.

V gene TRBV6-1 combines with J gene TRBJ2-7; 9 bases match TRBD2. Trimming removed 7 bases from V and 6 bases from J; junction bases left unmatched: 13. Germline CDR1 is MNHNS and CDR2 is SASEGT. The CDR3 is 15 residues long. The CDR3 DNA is TGTGCCAGCAATACACACCGGACTAGCGTGGGCGAGCAGTACTTC. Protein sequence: CASNTHRTSVGEQYF.

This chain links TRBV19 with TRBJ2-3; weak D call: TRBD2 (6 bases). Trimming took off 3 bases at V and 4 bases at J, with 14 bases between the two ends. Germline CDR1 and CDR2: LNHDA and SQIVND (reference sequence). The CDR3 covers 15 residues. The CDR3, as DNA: TGTGCCAGTAGTATTCGACTAGTGGTGGCAGATACGCAGTATTTT. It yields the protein CASSIRLVVADTQYF.

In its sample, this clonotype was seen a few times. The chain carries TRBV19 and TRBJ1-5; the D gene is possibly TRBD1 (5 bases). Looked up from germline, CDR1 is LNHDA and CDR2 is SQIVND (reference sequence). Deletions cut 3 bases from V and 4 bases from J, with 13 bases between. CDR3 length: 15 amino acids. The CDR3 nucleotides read TGTGCCAGTAGTATTACTCCAGGGATTAATCAGCCCCAGCATTTT. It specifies CASSITPGINQPQHF.

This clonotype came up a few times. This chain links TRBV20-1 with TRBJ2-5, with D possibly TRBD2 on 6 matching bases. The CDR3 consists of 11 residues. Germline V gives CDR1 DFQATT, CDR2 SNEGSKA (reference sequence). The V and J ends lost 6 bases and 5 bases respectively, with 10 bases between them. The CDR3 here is CSAYGGETQYF. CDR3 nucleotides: TGCAGTGCCTACGGGGGTGAGACCCAGTACTTC.

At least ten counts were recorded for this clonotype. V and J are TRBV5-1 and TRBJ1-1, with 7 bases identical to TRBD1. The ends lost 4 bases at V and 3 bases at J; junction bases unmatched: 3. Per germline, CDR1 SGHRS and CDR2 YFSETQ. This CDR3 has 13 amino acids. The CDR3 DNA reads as TGCGCCAGCAGCGTGCAGGGGGACACTGAAGCTTTCTTT. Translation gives CASSVQGDTEAFF.

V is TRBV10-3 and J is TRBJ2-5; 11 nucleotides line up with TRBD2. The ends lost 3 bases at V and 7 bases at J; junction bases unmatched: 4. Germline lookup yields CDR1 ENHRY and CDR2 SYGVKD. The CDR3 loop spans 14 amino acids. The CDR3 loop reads CAISDNSGGGTQYF. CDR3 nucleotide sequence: TGTGCCATCAGTGATAATAGCGGGGGGGGGACCCAGTACTTC.

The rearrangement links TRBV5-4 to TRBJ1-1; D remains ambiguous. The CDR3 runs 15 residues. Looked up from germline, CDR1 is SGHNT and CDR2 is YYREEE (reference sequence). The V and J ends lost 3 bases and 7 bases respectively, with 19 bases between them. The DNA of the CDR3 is TGTGCCAGCAGCTATGAACCGACGGATTGGGGTGAAGCTTTCTTT. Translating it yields CASSYEPTDWGEAFF.

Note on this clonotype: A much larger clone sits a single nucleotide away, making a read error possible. The CDR3 coding sequence is TGTGCCAGCACTCTAACCCAGGGGGGGACGGAGACCCAGTACTTC. Translating it yields CASTLTQGGTETQYF. The J gene is TRBJ2-5, the V gene TRBV28; D possibly matches TRBD1 or TRBD2 (7 bases each). Trimming shortened V by 7 bases and J by 5 bases, and 20 bases separated the two germline ends. The CDR3 runs 15 residues. The V gene's germline CDR1 is MDHEN and CDR2 SYDVKM.

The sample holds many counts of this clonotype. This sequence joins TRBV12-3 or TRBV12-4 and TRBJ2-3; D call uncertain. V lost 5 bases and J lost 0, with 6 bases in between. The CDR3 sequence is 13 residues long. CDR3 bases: TGTGCCAGCAGTAGATTTAGCACAGATACGCAGTATTTT. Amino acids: CASSRFSTDTQYF.

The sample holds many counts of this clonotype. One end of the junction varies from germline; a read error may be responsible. CDR3: CASSRQGLGEKLFF. In nucleotides, the CDR3 is TGTGCCAGCAGCCGACAGGGATTAGGGGAAAAACTGTTTTTT. The J gene is TRBJ1-4, the V gene TRBV5-1; 7 bases align to TRBD1. The CDR3 spans 14 residues. CDR1 and CDR2 from the germline V gene are SGHRS and YFSETQ.

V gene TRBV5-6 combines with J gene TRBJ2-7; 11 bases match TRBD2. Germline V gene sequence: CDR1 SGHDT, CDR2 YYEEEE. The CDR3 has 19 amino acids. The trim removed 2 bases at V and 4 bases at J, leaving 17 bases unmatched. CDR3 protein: CASSFRASGRPFKPYEQYF. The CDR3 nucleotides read TGTGCCAGCAGCTTCAGGGCTAGCGGGAGGCCGTTTAAACCGTACGAGCAGTACTTC.

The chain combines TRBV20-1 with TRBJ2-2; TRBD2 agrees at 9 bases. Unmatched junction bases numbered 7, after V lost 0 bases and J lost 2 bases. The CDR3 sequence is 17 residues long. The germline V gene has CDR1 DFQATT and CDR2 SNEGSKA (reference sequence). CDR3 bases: TGCAGTGCTAGAGATCTAGCGGGGTTGACCAACACCGGGGAGCTGTTTTTT. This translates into CSARDLAGLTNTGELFF.

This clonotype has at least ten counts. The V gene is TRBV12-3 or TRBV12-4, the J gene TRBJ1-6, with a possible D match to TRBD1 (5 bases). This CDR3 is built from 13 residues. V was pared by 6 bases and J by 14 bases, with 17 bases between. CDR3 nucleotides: TGTGCCAGCAGCGGGGCTAAGGATGGGTCCCTCCACTTT. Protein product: CASSGAKDGSLHF.

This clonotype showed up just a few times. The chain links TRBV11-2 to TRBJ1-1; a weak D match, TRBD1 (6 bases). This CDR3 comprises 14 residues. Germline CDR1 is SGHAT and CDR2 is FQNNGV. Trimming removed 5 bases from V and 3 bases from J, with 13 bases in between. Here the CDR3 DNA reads TGTGCCAGCAGCGGGGGCAGAGTGGACACTGAAGCTTTCTTT. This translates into CASSGGRVDTEAFF.

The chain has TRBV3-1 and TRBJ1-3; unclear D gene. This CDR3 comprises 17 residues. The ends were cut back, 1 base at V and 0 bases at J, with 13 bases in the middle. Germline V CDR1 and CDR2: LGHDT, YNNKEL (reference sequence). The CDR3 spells CASSQGVGEISGNTIYF. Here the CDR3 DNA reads TGTGCCAGCAGCCAAGGGGTAGGAGAGATCTCTGGAAACACCATATATTTT.

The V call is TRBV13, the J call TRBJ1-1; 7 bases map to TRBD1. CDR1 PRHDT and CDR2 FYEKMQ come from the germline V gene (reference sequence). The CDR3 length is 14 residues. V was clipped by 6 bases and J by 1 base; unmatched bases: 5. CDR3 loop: CASSETGKNTEAFF. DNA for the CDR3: TGTGCCAGCAGTGAGACAGGGAAGAACACTGAAGCTTTCTTT.